The table lists the clone carrying this T cell receptor beta chain with many counts. The sample originates from a study of T-cell memory formation after mild COVID-19. TCRdb recomputed calls from the 5' RACE reads with MiXCR, one row per CDR3 protein. The sample records 250,000 to 350,000 distinct CDR3 sequences, roughly 19% being singletons. CDR3 length equals 17 residues. Germline V CDR1 and CDR2: MGHRA, YSYEKL. With 0 bases clipped from V and 7 bases from J, the junction kept 7 bases outside the gene matches. This TCR was sampled from a man aged 18 to 29 who had mild COVID-19 (a few samples of this study predate the infection). Cell type and time point are not known. The sequenced sample consisted of PBMCs or a T cell subset sorted from them (not recorded which). The chain carries TRBV4-1 and TRBJ2-2; TRBD1 matches at 11 bases. The CDR3 DNA follows: TGCGCCAGCAGCCAAGATATGGGGACAGGGGGTTTCGGGGAGCTGTTTTTT. Protein sequence: CASSQDMGTGGFGELFF.